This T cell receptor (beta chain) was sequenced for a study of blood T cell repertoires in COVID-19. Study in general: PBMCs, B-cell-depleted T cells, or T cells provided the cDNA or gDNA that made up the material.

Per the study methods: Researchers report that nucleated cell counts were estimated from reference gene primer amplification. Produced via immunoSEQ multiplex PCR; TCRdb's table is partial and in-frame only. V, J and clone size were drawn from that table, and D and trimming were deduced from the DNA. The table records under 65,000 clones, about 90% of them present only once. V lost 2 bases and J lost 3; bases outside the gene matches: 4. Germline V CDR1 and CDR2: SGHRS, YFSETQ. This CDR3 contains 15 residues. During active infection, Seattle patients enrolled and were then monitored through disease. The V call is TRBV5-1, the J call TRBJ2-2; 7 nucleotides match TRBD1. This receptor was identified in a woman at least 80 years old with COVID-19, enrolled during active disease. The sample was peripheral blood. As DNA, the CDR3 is TGCGCCAGCAGCTTAGAGGGGGCAGACACCGGGGAGCTGTTTTTT. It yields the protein CASSLEGADTGELFF.